The clone carrying this T cell receptor (beta chain) appeared a single time. Its antigen remains unidentified. TCRdb's copy holds only in-frame clones and misses some; the assay was immunoSEQ multiplex PCR. The sample shows some 83,000 clones, around 86% of them seen only once. The data stem from a study of OX40 agonist ivuxolimab in advanced cancers. Study context: The study enrolled dose-escalation patients with hepatocellular carcinoma, melanoma, renal cell or head and neck cancer. Study results and limitations: Among the lowest peripheral clonal expansion occurred in 0.1-3.0 mg/kg partial responders.

The CDR3 consists of 14 residues. CDR1 MGHDK and CDR2 SYGVNS come from the germline V gene. Trimming at V came to 6 bases and at J to 5 bases, leaving 6 bases not matched to a gene. Autoimmune disease history or systemic immunosuppression led to patients being barred. The sample was CD4+ or CD8+ T cells sorted from blood, taken in a trial of the OX40 agonist ivuxolimab. This TCR derives from an adult with an advanced solid tumor such as melanoma, head and neck, liver or kidney cancer. The chain uses TRBV25-1 and TRBJ1-1; TRBD1 aligns across 10 bases. In DNA form, the CDR3 reads TGTGCCAGCAGCGACAGGGGGCTAGGGACTGAAGCTTTCTTT. Translation gives CASSDRGLGTEAFF.